This paragraph reports one T cell receptor (beta chain). Produced via immunoSEQ multiplex PCR; TCRdb's table is partial and in-frame only. The sample lists around 150,000 clones; 76% were seen once. The CDR3 contains 16 residues. V was pared by 3 bases and J by 1 base, with 3 bases of the junction left unmatched. Germline V gene data show CDR1 as KGHDR and CDR2 as SFDVKD. The sample originates from a study of blood T cell repertoires in COVID-19. The TCR sequence derives from a woman over 75 with acute or convalescent COVID-19. The sequencing sample was made of peripheral blood. The chain joins TRBV24-1 to TRBJ2-2; 8 bases fit TRBD2. The CDR3 protein is CATSDGTRGNTGELFF. CDR3 coding DNA: TGTGCCACCAGTGATGGGACTAGGGGGAACACCGGGGAGCTGTTTTTT.